This record covers a single TCR beta chain. The target antigen is unknown. Assay used: immunoSEQ multiplex PCR; TCRdb lists only in-frame clones, some missing. In the table there are 22,000 or so clones, over 65% of which are singletons. These data originate in a study of PD-1 blockade in classical Hodgkin lymphoma. Study details: Intravenous nivolumab at 3 mg/kg was given to patients every 2 weeks. Study-level points and caveats: Similar baseline diversity was found in complete responders and newly diagnosed patients. Patients with an early start, nivolumab under 1 year after ASCT, were excluded. Whereas CD4+ TCR diversity had risen significantly by C4D1, CD8+ TCR diversity had not.

V shed 2 bases and J shed 4 bases, with 6 bases lying between them. CDR1 is MNHEY and CDR2 is SVGAGI in the germline V gene. This CDR3 has 13 residues. All patients experienced relapse after autologous stem cell transplantation, and brentuximab vedotin exposure was variable. The specimen comprised peripheral blood mononuclear cells (PBMCs), sampled before the second cycle of nivolumab. The source is a human donor with classical Hodgkin lymphoma. The chain links TRBV6-5 to TRBJ1-5; D uncertain. The DNA for the CDR3 is TGTGCCAGCAGTTACAGGGAAAATCAGCCCCAGCATTTT. Encoded protein: CASSYRENQPQHF.